The rows below give T cell receptor beta chains drawn from one sample of a study of T cells in localized non-small cell lung cancer. Only in-frame clones appear in the TCRdb table, and some are missing; sequencing was by immunoSEQ multiplex PCR. The sample includes over 55,000 clones, about nine tenths seen only once; the top ten take about 2%. The sequenced sample was peripheral blood, obtained before any cancer treatment. The receptor source for this set is a woman aged 40-69 years with stage I lung adenocarcinoma. Both conserved end residues are part of each CDR3. Each record gives: J gene, CDR3 length, V gene, CDR3 protein.

TRBJ1-2,14,TRBV6-5,CASSDPGGNYGYTF
TRBJ1-2,13,TRBV28,CASSLWPVDGYTF
TRBJ1-4,17,TRBV5-1,CASSLRPSPFINEKLFF
TRBJ2-3,15,TRBV7-3,CASSLAGTNTDTQYF
TRBJ2-1,20,TRBV19,CASSIGPSGGARFGYNEQFF
TRBJ2-7,15,TRBV7-2,CASSLVSGSRYEQYF
TRBJ1-1,14,TRBV7-9,CASSLTGGNTEAFF
TRBJ1-1,14,TRBV5-4,CASSLTRTDTEAFF
TRBJ1-2,13,TRBV10-2,CASSDQPNYGYTF
TRBJ1-2,15,TRBV4-3,CASSLLGGRYYGYTF
TRBJ1-1,11,TRBV11-1,CAAGRGTEAFF
TRBJ2-1,13,TRBV11-2,CASSIGHLNEQFF
TRBJ2-6,19,TRBV27,CASSPFLQAYLSGANVLTF
TRBJ2-1,18,TRBV10-3,CAISQKNGGTGSRYEQFF
TRBJ2-1,16,TRBV9,CASSLEETGTYNEQFF
TRBJ2-5,15,TRBV5-6,CASSSLDRAQRTQYF
TRBJ1-5,13,TRBV18,CASSPTDDQPQHF
TRBJ1-4,15,TRBV27,CASSQRQATNEKLFF
TRBJ2-7,14,TRBV2,CASRKSGTSYEQYF
TRBJ1-1,16,TRBV7-9,CASSQLPTLMNTEAFF
TRBJ2-1,16,TRBV25-1,CASSEWASRGWNEQFF
TRBJ2-1,15,TRBV28,CASRRAGGSYNEQFF
TRBJ2-7,14,TRBV30,CAWKPGPNSYEQYF
TRBJ2-5,15,TRBV4-3,CASSQGVTGAIDQYF
TRBJ2-7,15,TRBV10-1,CASSEYESSSYEQYF
TRBJ1-1,14,TRBV6-5,CASSSQSTNTEAFF
TRBJ1-2,13,TRBV7-3,CASSQQGGVGYTF